This is a list of T cell receptor beta chains from one sample in a study of T cells in Graves' hyperthyroidism and ophthalmopathy. TCRdb reprocessed the multiplex PCR reads via MiXCR and lists one record per CDR3 protein. The sample carries 400,000 or so distinct CDR3 sequences, approximately 15% recorded once. Sequenced material: blood. The receptors were gathered from a young woman with Graves' ophthalmopathy. Each CDR3 is given with its conserved first and last residue.

v_call	j_call	cdr3_aa
TRBV7-9	TRBJ2-1	CASSLVSGPHNEQFF
TRBV28	TRBJ2-3	CASIAGGQTQYF
TRBV5-1	TRBJ2-1	CASSLRGTNYNEQFF
TRBV20-1	TRBJ2-1	CSARDRISYNEQFF
TRBV7-2	TRBJ2-7	CASSGTDWYEQYF
TRBV28	TRBJ2-5	CASSIAGVGETQYF
TRBV4-1	TRBJ2-3	CASSERTPTDTQYF
TRBV9	TRBJ2-2	CASSVGTGELFF
TRBV9	TRBJ2-3	CASSSQKSSTDTQYF
TRBV5-1	TRBJ2-3	CASADSRTSEYF
TRBV20-1	TRBJ2-2	CSARDRAENVAGDTGELFF
TRBV20-1	TRBJ1-2	CSARAARGRGYTF
TRBV30	TRBJ1-1	CAWSVGGGRAFF
TRBV4-2	TRBJ2-3	CASSQGAAGGAGDTQYF
TRBV30	TRBJ2-7	CAWSRTFSYEQYF
TRBV6-1	TRBJ1-1	CASSERRGRSEAFF